The entry below gives a single T cell receptor beta chain sequence along with its context. The target antigen is unknown. These data belong to a study of vaccination and CD4 T cells after COVID-19. Study information: Nasal swab PCR showed SARS-CoV-2 in convalescent patients, fewer than 10 with mild and one with severe disease.

Findings and limits, study-wide: A nonsignificant rise from around 20 to 38 was seen in the median number of SARS-CoV-2-reactive clonotypes.

Cultured CD4+ T-cell DNA underwent Oncomine TCR Beta short-read sequencing. Cultured CD4+ T cells were the source of extracted genomic DNA. Using its own MiXCR run on the PCR reads, TCRdb lists one record per CDR3 protein. This repertoire shows about 17,000 distinct CDR3 sequences, almost 60% found once; its top ten account for roughly 10%. As for treatment: roughly 10-day PBMC culture with coronavirus spike peptide pools or control peptides (ViraFEST assay). In germline, CDR1 is LNHDA, CDR2 SQIVND (reference sequence). CDR3 length: 15 amino acids. V shed 5 bases and J 0 bases; nucleotides not matched to a gene: 5.

V gene TRBV19 combines with J gene TRBJ2-7, with 9 bases that match TRBD2. The sample consisted of CD4+ T cells from blood, cultured in vitro. This TCR was sampled from a human donor who had recovered from COVID-19. CDR3 coding DNA: TGTGCCAGTAGTCCGCTAGCGGGATCCTCCTACGAGCAGTACTTC. It codes for CASSPLAGSSYEQYF.